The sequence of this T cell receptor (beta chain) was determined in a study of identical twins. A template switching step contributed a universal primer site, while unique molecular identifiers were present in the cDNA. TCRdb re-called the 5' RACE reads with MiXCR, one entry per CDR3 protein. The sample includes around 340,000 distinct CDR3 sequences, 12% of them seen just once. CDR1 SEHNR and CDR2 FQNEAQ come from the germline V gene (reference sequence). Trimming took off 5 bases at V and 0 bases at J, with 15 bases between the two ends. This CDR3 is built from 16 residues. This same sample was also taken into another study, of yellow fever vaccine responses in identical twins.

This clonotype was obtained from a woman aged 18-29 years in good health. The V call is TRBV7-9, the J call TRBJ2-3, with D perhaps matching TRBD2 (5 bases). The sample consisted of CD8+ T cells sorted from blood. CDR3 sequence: CASSPRSGSSTDTQYF. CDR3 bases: TGTGCCAGCAGCCCCCGCTCGGGGAGCAGCACAGATACGCAGTATTTT.